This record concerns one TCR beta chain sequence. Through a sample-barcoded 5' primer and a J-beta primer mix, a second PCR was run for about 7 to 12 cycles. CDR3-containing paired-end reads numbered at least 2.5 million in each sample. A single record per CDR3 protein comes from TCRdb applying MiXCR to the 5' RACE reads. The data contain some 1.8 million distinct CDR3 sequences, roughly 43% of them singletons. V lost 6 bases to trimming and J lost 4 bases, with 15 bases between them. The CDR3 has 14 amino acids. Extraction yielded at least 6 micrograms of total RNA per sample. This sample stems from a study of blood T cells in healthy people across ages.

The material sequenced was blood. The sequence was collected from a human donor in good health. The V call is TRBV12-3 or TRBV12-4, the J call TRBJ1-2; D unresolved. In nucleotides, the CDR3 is TGTGCCAGCAGCCCCAGACCTGAAATCTATGGCTACACCTTC. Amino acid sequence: CASSPRPEIYGYTF.